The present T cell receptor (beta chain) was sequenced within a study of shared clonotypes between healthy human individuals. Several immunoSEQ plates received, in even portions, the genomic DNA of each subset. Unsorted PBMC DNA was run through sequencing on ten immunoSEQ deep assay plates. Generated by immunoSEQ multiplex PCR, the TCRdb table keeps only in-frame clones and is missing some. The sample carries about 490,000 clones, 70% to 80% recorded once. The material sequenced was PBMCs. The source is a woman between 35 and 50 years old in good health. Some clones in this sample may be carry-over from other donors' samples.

CDR3 DNA sequence: TGTGCCAGCGGAAGGGAGGGCCGTTTTGATGAGCAGTTCTTC. This translates into CASGREGRFDEQFF. The rearrangement links TRBV27 to TRBJ2-1, with 7 bases identical to TRBD2. Looked up from germline, CDR1 is MNHEY and CDR2 is SMNVEV (reference sequence). Trimming removed 8 bases from V and 8 bases from J; junction bases left unmatched: 12. The CDR3 is 14 residues long.